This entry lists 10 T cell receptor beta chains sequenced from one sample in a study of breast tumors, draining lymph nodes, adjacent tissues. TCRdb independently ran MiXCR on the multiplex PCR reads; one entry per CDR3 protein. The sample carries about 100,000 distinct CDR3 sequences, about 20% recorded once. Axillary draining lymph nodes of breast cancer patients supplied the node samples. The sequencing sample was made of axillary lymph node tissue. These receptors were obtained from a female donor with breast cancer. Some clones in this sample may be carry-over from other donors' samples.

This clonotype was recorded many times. This CDR3 is CASSLAQVNQPQHF. The CDR3 region has the DNA TGTGCCAGCAGTTTAGCGCAGGTAAATCAGCCCCAGCATTTT. This rearrangement joins TRBV12-3 or TRBV12-4 to TRBJ1-5; D unresolved. V lost 0 bases and J 4 bases, leaving 7 bases between the germline ends. This CDR3 region has 14 residues.

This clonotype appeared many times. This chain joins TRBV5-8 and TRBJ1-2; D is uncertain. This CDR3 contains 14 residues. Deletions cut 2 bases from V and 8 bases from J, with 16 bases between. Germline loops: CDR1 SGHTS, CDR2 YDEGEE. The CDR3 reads CASSFNTGRTGYTF. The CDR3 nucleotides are TGTGCCAGCAGCTTTAACACTGGTCGGACCGGCTACACCTTC.

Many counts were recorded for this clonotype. Here the CDR3 reads CATSRGLGRGSDGYTF. The CDR3 DNA follows: TGTGCCACCAGCAGAGGGTTGGGCAGGGGTAGCGATGGCTACACCTTC. This rearrangement joins TRBV15 to TRBJ1-2, with D perhaps matching TRBD1 (6 bases). Germline CDR1 and CDR2: LNHNV and YYDKDF (reference sequence). The CDR3 runs to 16 residues. With 1 base removed from V and 6 bases from J, the gap between germline ends came to 18 bases.

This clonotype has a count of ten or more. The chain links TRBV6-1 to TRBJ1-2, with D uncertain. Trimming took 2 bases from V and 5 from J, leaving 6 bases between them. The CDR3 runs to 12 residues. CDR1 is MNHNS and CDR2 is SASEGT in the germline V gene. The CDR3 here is CASSERGYGYTF. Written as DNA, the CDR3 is TGTGCCAGCAGTGAACGAGGATATGGCTACACCTTC.

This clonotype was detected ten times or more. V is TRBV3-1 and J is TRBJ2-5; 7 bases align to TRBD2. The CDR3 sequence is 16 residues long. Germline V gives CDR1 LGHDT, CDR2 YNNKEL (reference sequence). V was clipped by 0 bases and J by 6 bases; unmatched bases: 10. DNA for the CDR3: TGTGCCAGCAGCCAAGAGTTGCGGGAGAGTGAAAAGACCCAGTACTTC. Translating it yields CASSQELRESEKTQYF.

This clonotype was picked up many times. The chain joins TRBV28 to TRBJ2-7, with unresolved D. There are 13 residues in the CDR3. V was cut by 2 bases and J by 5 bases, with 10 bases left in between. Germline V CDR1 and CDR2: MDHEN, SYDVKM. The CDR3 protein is CASSLNGRDEQYF. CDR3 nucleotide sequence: TGTGCCAGCAGTTTAAATGGTAGGGACGAGCAGTACTTC.

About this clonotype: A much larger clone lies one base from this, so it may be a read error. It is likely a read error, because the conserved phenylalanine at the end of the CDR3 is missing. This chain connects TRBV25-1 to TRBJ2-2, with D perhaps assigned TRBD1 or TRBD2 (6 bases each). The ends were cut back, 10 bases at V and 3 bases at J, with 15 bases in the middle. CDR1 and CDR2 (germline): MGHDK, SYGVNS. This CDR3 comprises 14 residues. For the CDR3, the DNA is TGTGCCACCAACTCCGGGGGCTACACCGGGGAGCTGTTTTAT. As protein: CATNSGGYTGELFY.

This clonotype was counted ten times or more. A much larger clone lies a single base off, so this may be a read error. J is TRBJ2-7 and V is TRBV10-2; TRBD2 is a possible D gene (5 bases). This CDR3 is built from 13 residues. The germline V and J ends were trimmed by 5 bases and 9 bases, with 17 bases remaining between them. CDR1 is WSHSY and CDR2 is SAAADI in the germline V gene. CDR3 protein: CASSPGVGNGQYF. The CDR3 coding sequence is TGCGCCAGCAGTCCCGGGGTAGGGAACGGGCAGTACTTC.

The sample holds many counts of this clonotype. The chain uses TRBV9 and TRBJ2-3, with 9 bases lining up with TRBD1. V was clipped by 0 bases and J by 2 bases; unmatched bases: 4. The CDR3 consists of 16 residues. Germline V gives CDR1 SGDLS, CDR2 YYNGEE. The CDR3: CASSVGGQGYTDTQYF. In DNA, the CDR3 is TGTGCCAGCAGCGTAGGCGGACAGGGGTACACAGATACGCAGTATTTT.

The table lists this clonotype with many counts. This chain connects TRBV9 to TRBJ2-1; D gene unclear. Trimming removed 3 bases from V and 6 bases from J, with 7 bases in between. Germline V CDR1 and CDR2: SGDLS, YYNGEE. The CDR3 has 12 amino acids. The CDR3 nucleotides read TGTGCCAGCAGCGCTAGGGTCAATGAGCAGTTCTTC. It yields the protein CASSARVNEQFF.